This TCR beta chain was sequenced for a study of blood T cell repertoires in COVID-19. The overall study: Acute and convalescent COVID-19 specimens originated in the United States, Italy and Spain.

Data came from immunoSEQ multiplex PCR; TCRdb stores just in-frame clones and leaves some out. The sample holds fewer than 150,000 clones, about two thirds seen once. CDR3 size: 18 residues. The V gene end was trimmed by 2 bases and the J gene end by 9 bases; junction bases not matched to a gene: 19. Germline V lookup: CDR1 LGHNA, CDR2 YNFKEQ. The clonotype originates from a human donor with acute or convalescent COVID-19. The donor label of this sample is uncertain. The genes are TRBV4-2 and TRBJ1-5, with 7 bases fitting TRBD1. The sample taken for sequencing was peripheral blood. The DNA for the CDR3 is TGTGCCAGCAGCCAACGCCTACGTCCGGGACAGATCGCTCGGCCCCAGCATTTT. Its translation: CASSQRLRPGQIARPQHF.